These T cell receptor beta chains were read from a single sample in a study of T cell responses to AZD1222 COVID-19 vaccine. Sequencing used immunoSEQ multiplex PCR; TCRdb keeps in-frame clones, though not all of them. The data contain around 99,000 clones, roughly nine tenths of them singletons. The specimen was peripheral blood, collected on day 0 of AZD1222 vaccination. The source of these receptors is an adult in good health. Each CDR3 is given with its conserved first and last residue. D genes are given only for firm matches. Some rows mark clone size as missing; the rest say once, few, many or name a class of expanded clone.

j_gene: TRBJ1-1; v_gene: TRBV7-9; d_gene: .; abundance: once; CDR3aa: CASSFGGVTKLRSAFF; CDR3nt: TGTGCCAGCAGCTTCGGTGGTGTGACAAAGCTCAGGTCGGCTTTCTTT
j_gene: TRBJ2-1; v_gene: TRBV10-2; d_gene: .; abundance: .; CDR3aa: CASSVAGNEQFF; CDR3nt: TGCGCCAGCAGTGTGGCTGGCAATGAGCAGTTCTTC
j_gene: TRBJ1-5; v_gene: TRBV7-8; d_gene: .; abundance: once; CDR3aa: CASSLFRDRKGKGNQPQHF; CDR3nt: TGTGCCAGCAGCTTGTTCCGGGACCGGAAAGGAAAAGGCAATCAGCCCCAGCATTTT
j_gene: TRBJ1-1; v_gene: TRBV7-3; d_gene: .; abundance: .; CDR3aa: CASSTDRNTEAFF; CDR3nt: TGTGCCAGCAGCACTGACAGGAACACTGAAGCTTTCTTT
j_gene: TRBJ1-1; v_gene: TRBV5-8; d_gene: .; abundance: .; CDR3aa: CASRMGPEAFF; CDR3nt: TGTGCCAGCCGAATGGGCCCTGAAGCTTTCTTT
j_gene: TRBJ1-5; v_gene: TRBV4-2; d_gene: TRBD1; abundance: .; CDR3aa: CASSQGSGGNQPQHF; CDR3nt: TGTGCCAGCAGCCAGGGTTCAGGGGGAAATCAGCCCCAGCATTTT
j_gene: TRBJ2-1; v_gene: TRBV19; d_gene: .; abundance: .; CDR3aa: CASSIVPPRWGSYNEQFF; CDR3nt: TGTGCCAGTAGTATAGTCCCCCCGCGATGGGGCTCCTACAATGAGCAGTTCTTC
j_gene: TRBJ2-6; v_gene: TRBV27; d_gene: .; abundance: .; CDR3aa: CASSLGMSSGANVLTF; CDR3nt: TGTGCCAGCAGTTTAGGCATGAGCTCTGGGGCCAACGTCCTGACTTTC
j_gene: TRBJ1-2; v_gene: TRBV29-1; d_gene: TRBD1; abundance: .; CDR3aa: CSVERDRGSGGGYTF; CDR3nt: TGCAGCGTTGAAAGGGACAGGGGCTCGGGGGGTGGCTACACCTTC
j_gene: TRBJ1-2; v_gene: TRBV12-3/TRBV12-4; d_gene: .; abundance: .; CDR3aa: CASSHLRGHGYTF; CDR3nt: TGTGCCAGCAGCCACCTACGAGGACATGGCTACACCTTC
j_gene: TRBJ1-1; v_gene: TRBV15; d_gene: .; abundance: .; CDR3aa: CATSPTENTEAFF; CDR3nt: TGTGCCACCAGCCCGACAGAGAACACTGAAGCTTTCTTT
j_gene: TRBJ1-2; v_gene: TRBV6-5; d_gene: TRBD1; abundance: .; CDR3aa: CASSLRQGQRYTF; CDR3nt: TGTGCCAGCAGTTTAAGACAGGGTCAACGCTACACCTTC
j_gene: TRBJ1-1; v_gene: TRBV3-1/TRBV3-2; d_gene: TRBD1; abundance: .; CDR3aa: CASSPVGTGAFF; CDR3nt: TGTGCCAGCAGCCCCGTGGGGACAGGAGCTTTCTTT
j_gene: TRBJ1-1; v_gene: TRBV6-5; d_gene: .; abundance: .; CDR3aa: CASIYGAEAFF; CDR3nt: TGTGCCAGCATATACGGGGCGGAGGCTTTCTTT
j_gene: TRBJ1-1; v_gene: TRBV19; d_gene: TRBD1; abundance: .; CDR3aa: CASSIGTGNTEAFF; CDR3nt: TGTGCCAGTAGTATTGGGACAGGGAACACTGAAGCTTTCTTT
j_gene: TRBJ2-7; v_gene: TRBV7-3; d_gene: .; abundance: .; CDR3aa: CASSLIGGFNYEQYF; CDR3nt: TGTGCCAGCAGCTTAATTGGGGGCTTCAATTACGAGCAGTACTTC
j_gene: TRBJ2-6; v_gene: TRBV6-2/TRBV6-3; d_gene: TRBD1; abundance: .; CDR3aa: CASSYSPGGPGANVLTF; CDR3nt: TGTGCCAGCAGTTACAGCCCAGGGGGTCCCGGGGCCAACGTCCTGACTTTC
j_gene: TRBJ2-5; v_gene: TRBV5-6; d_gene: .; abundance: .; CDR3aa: CASSLARALQYQETQYF; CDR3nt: TGTGCCAGCAGCTTGGCGCGCGCGCTACAGTACCAAGAGACCCAGTACTTC